The next 25 T cell receptor beta chains were all read from a single sample in a study of T cells in Graves' hyperthyroidism and ophthalmopathy. RNA transcripts served as the template for amplifying TCR beta CDR3 regions. The TCR CDR3 first-round RT-PCR relied on the HTBI primer set. TCRdb analysed the multiplex PCR reads with MiXCR anew, one entry per CDR3 protein. The table lists under 40,000 distinct CDR3 sequences, 40% to 55% of them singletons. Sequenced input: blood. These receptor sequences come from a woman between 45 and 60 years old with Graves' hyperthyroidism that later progressed to Graves' ophthalmopathy.

The rearrangement links TRBV2 to TRBJ1-1, with 10 nucleotides matching TRBD1. V shed 3 bases and J 8 bases; nucleotides not matched to a gene: 3. The CDR3 totals 13 residues. Germline values: CDR1 SNHLY, CDR2 FYNNEI. In DNA, the CDR3 is TGTGCCAGCAGTGAGAAGGGACAGGGGGAAGCTTTCTTT. As protein: CASSEKGQGEAFF.

This clonotype was seen once. V is TRBV9 and J is TRBJ1-2; D gene ambiguous. Between the trimmed V and J ends, which lost 3 bases and 4 bases, there was a span of 22 bases. From germline, CDR1 is SGDLS and CDR2 YYNGEE. The CDR3 has 17 amino acids. CDR3 loop: CASSALGSSYSSYGYTF. In DNA form, the CDR3 reads TGTGCCAGCAGCGCACTTGGCAGCTCCTACAGTTCCTATGGCTACACCTTC.

The V and J genes are TRBV6-1 and TRBJ2-1; D not resolved. The V end lost 4 bases, the J end lost 5 bases, and 6 bases lay between the germline ends. CDR3 length: 12 amino acids. CDR1 and CDR2 from the germline V gene are MNHNS and SASEGT. Here the CDR3 reads CASSGLDNEQFF. The CDR3 DNA reads as TGTGCCAGCAGTGGGCTGGACAATGAGCAGTTCTTC.

On this clonotype itself: No DNA is shown, since the ends of the CDR3 on it are uncertain; the CDR3 is the one TCRdb lists. J is TRBJ2-2 and V is TRBV5-1; the DNA was not compared with TRBD2, the D call given in the table. The CDR3 totals 18 residues, both ends included. Germline V gene sequence: CDR1 SGHRS, CDR2 YFSETQ. This chain's CDR3 is CASSFYICSASRTGELFF.

The rearrangement links TRBV20-1 to TRBJ2-7, with 11 bases matching TRBD2. The CDR3 spans 13 residues. The junction had 4 bases not matched to a gene; V was cut back by 6 bases and J by 3 bases. CDR1 DFQATT and CDR2 SNEGSKA come from the germline V gene (reference sequence). CDR3 DNA: TGCAGTGCGGTGACTAGCGGGAACTACGAGCAGTACTTC. Its protein product is CSAVTSGNYEQYF.

This clonotype was seen only a few times. The genes are TRBV10-3 and TRBJ1-3; D gene uncertain. Trimming left V 3 bases short and J 4 bases short, with 10 bases between. The CDR3 contains 14 residues. The germline V gene has CDR1 ENHRY and CDR2 SYGVKD. The CDR3 reads CAISDSTGGNTIYF. In DNA form, the CDR3 reads TGTGCCATCAGTGACTCAACGGGAGGAAACACCATATATTTT.

Comment on this clonotype: A much larger clone differs from this one at a single base, so this may be a read error. This chain uses TRBV27 with TRBJ1-1; TRBD1 aligns across 7 bases. Germline V lookup: CDR1 MNHEY, CDR2 SMNVEV (reference sequence). The CDR3 is 15 residues long. This chain's CDR3 is CATSPSGTANTEAFF. The CDR3 DNA follows: TGTGCCACCAGTCCATCCGGGACAGCCAACACTGAAGCTTTCTTT.

This clonotype was observed at least ten times. This chain links TRBV10-2 with TRBJ2-1, with TRBD2 matching 7 bases. The V and J ends lost 7 bases and 2 bases, in that order; junction bases with no gene match: 11. In germline, CDR1 is WSHSY, CDR2 SAAADI. The CDR3 has 16 amino acids. For the CDR3, the DNA is TGCGCCAGCACCCTAGGCGGGGGAGGAACCTACAATGAGCAGTTCTTC. As protein: CASTLGGGGTYNEQFF.

The rearrangement joins TRBV5-1 to TRBJ2-5; TRBD1 agrees at 9 bases. V lost 0 bases and J lost 9; bases outside the gene matches: 12. CDR1 is SGHRS, CDR2 YFSETQ, per germline. The length of the CDR3 is 16 residues. The CDR3 DNA reads TGCGCCAGCAGCTTGGAGGGTACAGGGGGCTTGGAGCCCCAGTACTTC. It codes for CASSLEGTGGLEPQYF.

This chain uses TRBV10-3 with TRBJ1-1; D perhaps matches TRBD1 (6 bases). CDR1 ENHRY and CDR2 SYGVKD come from the germline V gene. This CDR3 has 13 amino acids. V lost 4 bases and J lost 4, with 10 bases in between. This chain's CDR3 is CAISGAGVTEAFF. The CDR3 nucleotides are TGTGCCATCAGTGGGGCAGGGGTCACTGAAGCTTTCTTT.

The DNA for the CDR3 is TGTGCCAGCAGCTACGGACAGGGTTGGGCCTATGGCTACACCTTC. It yields the protein CASSYGQGWAYGYTF. The chain is built from TRBV7-2 and TRBJ1-2; TRBD1 matches at 8 bases. V shed 4 bases, J shed 4 bases, and the junction held 8 bases outside the gene matches. This CDR3 spans 15 amino acids. The germline gives CDR1 SGHTA, CDR2 FQGNSA.

Points on this clonotype: At one end the junction does not follow the germline gene, possibly because of a read error. The chain carries TRBV4-2 and TRBJ2-6, with D maybe TRBD1 (6 bases). The V gene's germline CDR1 is LGHNA and CDR2 YNFKEQ. The CDR3 totals 16 residues. The CDR3 region has the DNA TGTGCCAGCAGCCAATTGGACAGCTCTGGGGCCAACGTCCCGATTTTC. Encoded protein: CASSQLDSSGANVPIF.

This clonotype is judged medium-sized. The rearrangement joins TRBV20-1 to TRBJ2-1, with D maybe TRBD2 (5 bases). The CDR3 consists of 12 residues. Trimming removed 5 bases from V and 4 bases from J, with 9 bases in between. Germline CDR1 is DFQATT and CDR2 is SNEGSKA (reference sequence). As DNA, the CDR3 is TGCAGTGCTCAACGGGAATACAATGAGCAGTTCTTC. It encodes CSAQREYNEQFF.

CDR3 sequence reads: CASSDRWNYGYTF. As DNA, the CDR3 is TGTGCCAGCAGTGACCGGTGGAACTATGGCTACACCTTC. The rearrangement uses TRBV5-6 and TRBJ1-2; D uncertain. The CDR3 consists of 13 residues. Trimming took 5 bases from V and 2 from J, leaving 10 bases between them. Germline V gene sequence: CDR1 SGHDT, CDR2 YYEEEE.

The chain uses TRBV11-3 and TRBJ1-2; D gene unclear. This CDR3 has 11 residues. Germline V gene data show CDR1 as SGHNT and CDR2 as YENEEA. Between the trimmed V and J ends, which lost 8 bases and 8 bases, there was a span of 12 bases. DNA of the CDR3: TGTGCCAGCCGTCATGGGTTCGGCTACACCTTC. Its protein is CASRHGFGYTF. The complete variable domain, with remaining parts taken from reference TRBV11-3 and TRBJ1-2, reads EAGVVQSPRYKIIEKKQPVAFWCNPISGHNTLYWYLQNLGQGPELLIRYENEEAVDDSQLPKDRFSAERLKGVDSTLKIQPAELGDSAVYLCASRHGFGYTFGSGTRLTVV.

In its sample, this clonotype was seen a few times. The gene calls are TRBV19 and TRBJ2-7, with D possibly TRBD2 on 6 matching bases. Trimming took 5 bases from V and 6 from J, leaving 20 bases between them. CDR3 length: 15 residues. Germline lookup yields CDR1 LNHDA and CDR2 SQIVND (reference sequence). The CDR3: CASSFVGGQRGEQYF. Written as DNA, the CDR3 is TGTGCCAGTAGTTTCGTAGGAGGGCAGCGAGGCGAGCAGTACTTC.

Comment on this clonotype: A read error may produce the germline difference seen at one junction end. The chain links TRBV29-1 to TRBJ2-2; unclear D gene. In germline, CDR1 is SQVTM, CDR2 ANQGSEA. This CDR3 region has 8 residues. CDR3 residues: CSVPDRIF. CDR3 nucleotides: TGCAGCGTTCCCGACCGGATATTT.

In its sample, this clonotype was seen many times. The genes are TRBV11-1 and TRBJ2-5; perhaps TRBD1 as D (6 bases). Trimming took 5 bases from V and 0 from J, leaving 10 bases between them. CDR3 length: 14 residues. Germline CDR1 is SGHAT and CDR2 is FQDESV (reference sequence). In DNA, the CDR3 is TGTGCCAGCAGCCCCCGGGACAACCAAGAGACCCAGTACTTC. This encodes CASSPRDNQETQYF. Together with reference TRBV11-1 and TRBJ2-5, the CDR3 gives the full variable domain: EAEVAQSPRYKITEKSQAVAFWCDPISGHATLYWYRQILGQGPELLVQFQDESVVDDSQLPKDRFSAERLKGVDSTLKIQPAELGDSAMYLCASSPRDNQETQYFGPGTRLLVL.

The chain carries TRBV6-2 or TRBV6-3 and TRBJ2-5, with TRBD2 identical over 12 bases. Germline-derived CDR1 and CDR2 are MNHEY and SVGEGT. The CDR3 runs to 11 residues. With 10 bases clipped from V and 13 bases from J, the junction kept 7 bases outside the gene matches. Here the CDR3 DNA reads TGTGCCAACCGGACTAGCGGGACGTGGTACTTC. Translated: CANRTSGTWYF.

The chain combines TRBV9 with TRBJ1-2, with TRBD1 matching over 8 bases. This CDR3 has 14 residues. In germline, CDR1 is SGDLS, CDR2 YYNGEE. V was clipped by 3 bases and J by 2 bases; unmatched bases: 3. CDR3 loop: CASSAQGANYGYTF. In DNA form, the CDR3 reads TGTGCCAGCAGCGCGCAGGGGGCGAACTATGGCTACACCTTC. The full variable domain, completed using reference TRBV9 and TRBJ1-2, is DSGVTQTPKHLITATGQRVTLRCSPRSGDLSVYWYQQSLDQGLQFLIQYYNGEERAKGNILERFSAQQFPDLHSELNLSSLELGDSALYFCASSAQGANYGYTFGSGTRLTVV.

J is TRBJ1-1 and V is TRBV20-1; D may be TRBD1 (5 bases). V lost 0 bases, J lost 4 bases, and 9 bases lay in between. The CDR3 consists of 13 residues. Germline V gene lookup returns CDR1 DFQATT and CDR2 SNEGSKA (reference sequence). This chain's CDR3 is CSARDPRATEAFF. In DNA, the CDR3 is TGCAGTGCTAGAGATCCCAGGGCCACTGAAGCTTTCTTT.

At least ten counts were recorded for this clonotype. The rearrangement links TRBV14 to TRBJ1-2; the match to TRBD1 covers 7 bases. V lost 4 bases, J lost 5 bases, and 10 bases stayed unmatched. CDR3 length: 15 residues. Germline CDR1 and CDR2: SGHDN and FVKESK. Here the CDR3 DNA reads TGTGCCAGCAGCCGAACAGCAGGGGGAAGTTATGGCTACACCTTC. Residues: CASSRTAGGSYGYTF. Full variable domain (missing parts from reference TRBV14 and TRBJ1-2): EAGVTQFPSHSVIEKGQTVTLRCDPISGHDNLYWYRRVMGKEIKFLLHFVKESKQDESGMPNNRFLAERTGGTYSTLKVQPAELEDSGVYFCASSRTAGGSYGYTFGSGTRLTVV.

The chain uses TRBV5-4 and TRBJ2-5, with TRBD2 matching over 10 bases. Germline loops: CDR1 SGHNT, CDR2 YYREEE (reference sequence). This CDR3 is built from 17 residues. Losses at the gene ends were 0 bases for V and 5 bases for J; bases not matched to a gene: 10. The CDR3 is CASSLGVLAGELETQYF. As DNA, the CDR3 is TGTGCCAGCAGCTTGGGGGTGCTAGCGGGAGAGCTCGAGACCCAGTACTTC. Based on the CDR3 plus reference TRBV5-4 and TRBJ2-5, the full variable domain is ETGVTQSPTHLIKTRGQQVTLRCSSQSGHNTVSWYQQALGQGPQFIFQYYREEENGRGNFPPRFSGLQFPNYSSELNVNALELDDSALYLCASSLGVLAGELETQYFGPGTRLLVL.

A few counts support this clonotype. The rearrangement uses TRBV28 and TRBJ2-2; the match to TRBD1 covers 7 bases. CDR1 is MDHEN and CDR2 is SYDVKM in the germline V gene. V lost 4 bases and J lost 6; bases outside the gene matches: 5. The CDR3 has 14 residues. The CDR3 sequence: CASSSARGPGELFF. The CDR3 coding sequence is TGTGCCAGCAGTTCGGCGAGGGGGCCCGGGGAGCTGTTTTTT.

Ten or more counts support this clonotype. V usage is TRBV5-4 and J usage is TRBJ1-1; D perhaps matches TRBD1 (5 bases). Germline V gives CDR1 SGHNT, CDR2 YYREEE (reference sequence). CDR3 size: 14 residues. V was shortened by 0 bases and J by 4 bases, with 10 bases between the two germline ends. The DNA of the CDR3 is TGTGCCAGCAGCTTGGTCGGGGCTGCCACTGAAGCTTTCTTT. Its protein product is CASSLVGAATEAFF.